What follows describes a single T cell receptor (beta chain). What it binds is not known. The data derive from a study of cytomegalovirus exposure and HLA in healthy donors. Study-wide points: Some V segments (TRBV6-2 and TRBV6-3 among them) were excluded as indistinguishable.

The CDR3 covers 14 residues. The V end lost 3 bases, the J end lost 2 bases, and 9 bases lay between the germline ends. Germline CDR1 LGHNA, CDR2 YSLEER. A multiplex PCR was run with 60 Vbeta primers and 13 Jbeta primers. Measured with immunoSEQ multiplex PCR; TCRdb has only the in-frame clones, and not every one. The sample has over 200,000 clones; around 89% are singletons. The V gene is TRBV4-3, the J gene TRBJ2-3; a weak D match, TRBD2 (5 bases). Sequenced sample: PBMCs. The receptor comes from a woman under 30 in good health and CMV-seronegative. The CDR3 protein is CASSQPGFTDTQYF. CDR3 in DNA: TGCGCCAGCAGCCAGCCGGGGTTCACAGATACGCAGTATTTT.